A single sample is the source of the 11 T cell receptor beta chains below, sequenced in a study of blood T cell repertoires in COVID-19. Method: immunoSEQ multiplex PCR; TCRdb's copy keeps in-frame clones and lacks some. The repertoire holds about 210,000 clones, with 81% as singletons. Material for sequencing was PBMCs or T cells enriched from blood (not recorded which). The receptors stem from a woman aged 45-60 years with acute COVID-19.

The chain has TRBV11-2 and TRBJ2-5, with a weak D call TRBD1 (6 bases). Deletions cut 7 bases from V and 5 bases from J, with 23 bases between. The CDR3 is made up of 16 amino acids. Germline V gives CDR1 SGHAT, CDR2 FQNNGV. The CDR3 here is CASTSRGTQWDETQYF. CDR3 coding DNA: TGTGCCAGCACCTCTAGGGGGACACAATGGGACGAGACCCAGTACTTC. Filled out from reference TRBV11-2 and TRBJ2-5, the complete variable domain reads EAGVAQSPRYKIIEKRQSVAFWCNPISGHATLYWYQQILGQGPKLLIQFQNNGVVDDSQLPKDRFSAERLKGVDSTLKIQPAKLEDSAVYLCASTSRGTQWDETQYFGPGTRLLVL.

The chain uses TRBV30 and TRBJ1-1; no definite D call. Germline V CDR1 and CDR2: GTSNPN, SVGIG (reference sequence). The CDR3 sequence is 13 residues long. V lost 3 bases, J lost 1 base, and 9 bases lay in between. Here the CDR3 reads CAWSPNSNTEAFF. The DNA of the CDR3 is TGTGCCTGGAGCCCGAACTCGAACACTGAAGCTTTCTTT.

The chain combines TRBV7-6 with TRBJ1-4, with D possibly being TRBD1 (5 bases). The CDR3 runs 15 residues. The germline V gene has CDR1 SGHVS and CDR2 FNYEAQ. Between the trimmed V and J ends, which lost 4 bases and 3 bases, there was a span of 12 bases. This CDR3 reads CASSSAATANEKLFF. CDR3 nucleotides: TGTGCCAGCAGCTCTGCCGCGACAGCTAATGAAAAACTGTTTTTT.

This chain links TRBV9 with TRBJ2-5; 7 bases line up with TRBD1. The CDR3 is made up of 15 amino acids. Germline V CDR1 and CDR2: SGDLS, YYNGEE. The V and J ends lost 0 bases and 2 bases, in that order; junction bases with no gene match: 4. The CDR3 loop reads CASSVVTGVQETQYF. The CDR3 DNA follows: TGTGCCAGCAGCGTAGTCACAGGGGTTCAAGAGACCCAGTACTTC.

The gene calls are TRBV30 and TRBJ2-3; possibly TRBD2 for D (5 bases). Germline loops: CDR1 GTSNPN, CDR2 SVGIG (reference sequence). The CDR3 runs to 15 residues. The V and J ends lost 4 bases and 0 bases respectively, with 14 bases between them. CDR3 sequence (DNA): TGTGCCTGGACCCCCACGGGGTCTAGCACAGATACGCAGTATTTT. This codes for CAWTPTGSSTDTQYF.

The chain is built from TRBV7-2 and TRBJ2-7; D ambiguous. Germline CDR1 SGHTA, CDR2 FQGNSA. Trimming removed 3 bases at V and 2 bases at J, with 8 bases between. This CDR3 is 13 amino acids long. CDR3: CASSLSRTYEQYF. In DNA form, the CDR3 reads TGTGCCAGCAGCTTGTCGCGGACCTACGAGCAGTACTTC.

This CDR3 reads CASSKARGIAGGVNLFF. The CDR3 DNA sequence: TGTGCCAGCAGCAAAGCGCGGGGGATTGCGGGGGGCGTAAATCTGTTCTTC. The V and J genes are TRBV21-1 and TRBJ2-1; TRBD2 is taken as the D call from the table, unchecked against the DNA. TRBV21-1 is a recognized pseudogene. The CDR3 covers 17 residues.

This clone appeared once. The genes are TRBV12-2 and TRBJ2-7; the table calls TRBD1, which could not be checked here. TRBV12-2 is an annotated pseudogene. There are 16 residues in the CDR3. CDR3 residues: CASLDQAGTESYEQYF. The CDR3 coding sequence is TGTGCAAGTCTCGACCAGGCCGGGACAGAGTCCTACGAGCAGTACTTC.

The chain couples TRBV14 to TRBJ2-3, with TRBD2 identical over 9 bases. The CDR3 contains 14 residues. In germline, CDR1 is SGHDN, CDR2 FVKESK. V lost 1 base and J lost 8; bases outside the gene matches: 4. The CDR3: CASSQVLAGPTQYF. The CDR3 DNA reads TGTGCCAGCAGCCAAGTCCTAGCGGGACCTACGCAGTATTTT.

The CDR3 sequence is CASSLAPGLAVYNEQFF. Here the CDR3 DNA reads TGTGCCAGCAGCTTGGCACCGGGACTAGCGGTTTACAATGAGCAGTTCTTC. The chain employs TRBV5-4 and TRBJ2-1; 11 bases agree with TRBD2. CDR1 is SGHNT and CDR2 is YYREEE in the germline V gene (reference sequence). J was trimmed by 4 bases and V by 0 bases; bases with no gene match: 6. The CDR3 runs 17 residues.

The genes are TRBV6-5 and TRBJ2-2; 8 positions agree with TRBD2. V trimming: 4 bases; J trimming: 5 bases; junction bases outside the gene matches: 3. The CDR3 totals 14 residues. From germline, CDR1 is MNHEY and CDR2 SVGAGI. The CDR3 sequence is CASSLGTSTGELFF. The CDR3 region has the DNA TGTGCCAGCAGTTTAGGGACTAGTACCGGGGAGCTGTTTTTT.